This entry lists 12 T cell receptor beta chains sequenced from one sample in a study of control samples from healthy donors and cancer patients. Measured with immunoSEQ multiplex PCR; TCRdb has only the in-frame clones, and not every one. The table includes approximately 50,000 clones, 90% to 95% detected once. Sequencing used blood. The receptors derive from a man aged 30-40 years in good health.

The chain joins TRBV25-1 to TRBJ2-2; TRBD2 aligns across 11 bases. V dropped 7 bases and J dropped 7; count of bases not matched to a gene: 8. CDR1 is MGHDK and CDR2 is SYGVNS in the germline V gene. The CDR3 loop spans 15 amino acids. CDR3 protein: CASKIAGGPSGELFF. CDR3 sequence (DNA): TGTGCCAGCAAGATAGCGGGAGGGCCTAGCGGGGAGCTGTTTTTT.

The CDR3 nucleotides are TGTGCCACTCGACAGGGGAGAGAGACCCAGTACTTC. Encoded protein: CATRQGRETQYF. The V gene is TRBV15, the J gene TRBJ2-5; TRBD1 agrees at 8 bases. Per germline, CDR1 LNHNV and CDR2 YYDKDF (reference sequence). Trimming took 9 bases from V and 4 from J; bases not matched to a gene: 4. The CDR3 consists of 12 residues.

The V and J genes are TRBV7-9 and TRBJ2-1; D ambiguous. There are 14 residues in the CDR3. Trimming cost V 4 bases and J 5 bases, with 12 bases left between them. The germline V gene encodes CDR1 SEHNR and CDR2 FQNEAQ (reference sequence). CDR3 protein: CASSWNSGNNEQFF. The CDR3, as DNA: TGTGCCAGCAGCTGGAATAGTGGTAACAATGAGCAGTTCTTC.

The J gene is TRBJ1-1, the V gene TRBV5-6; TRBD1 is a possible D gene (6 bases). This CDR3 is 16 amino acids long. The germline V and J ends were trimmed by 2 bases and 0 bases, with 14 bases remaining between them. The germline V gene encodes CDR1 SGHDT and CDR2 YYEEEE. CDR3 sequence reads: CASSFYRTALNTEAFF. DNA for the CDR3: TGTGCCAGCAGCTTCTACCGGACAGCTTTGAACACTGAAGCTTTCTTT.

This clone has only one observation. V is TRBV15 and J is TRBJ1-1; D may be TRBD1 (5 bases). This CDR3 has 15 amino acids. V was cut by 1 base and J by 1 base, with 10 bases left in between. Germline V gene data show CDR1 as LNHNV and CDR2 as YYDKDF (reference sequence). CDR3 bases: TGTGCCACCAGCAGAGTGGGGCAGGCGAACACTGAAGCTTTCTTT. Its translation: CATSRVGQANTEAFF.

The rearrangement links TRBV2 to TRBJ1-1; D is unclear. The V gene lost 2 bases and the J gene lost 6 bases, with 7 bases spanning the gap. CDR1 and CDR2 from the germline V gene are SNHLY and FYNNEI. CDR3 size: 12 residues. CDR3: CASSERLSEAFF. The DNA of the CDR3 is TGTGCCAGCAGTGAACGCCTATCTGAAGCTTTCTTT.

Details on this clone: At one of its ends the junction is not consistent with the germline gene, which may arise from a read error. The chain combines TRBV4-2 with TRBJ1-3, with 8 bases that match TRBD1. CDR1 LGHNA and CDR2 YNFKEQ come from the germline V gene. The CDR3 has 15 residues. This CDR3 reads CASSKDRGAGNTIYF. The CDR3 nucleotides read TGTGCCAGCAGCAAAGACAGGGGAGCAGGAAACACCATATATTTT.

CDR3 nucleotide sequence: TGTGCCAGCAGCTTAAGGCCAGGGGGCGACGAGACCCAGTACTTC. Translating gives CASSLRPGGDETQYF. This chain connects TRBV7-3 to TRBJ2-5; 8 bases line up with TRBD1. CDR3 length: 15 residues. Trimming at V came to 1 base and at J to 5 bases, leaving 6 bases not matched to a gene. CDR1 is SGHTA, CDR2 FQGTGA, per germline.

This chain joins TRBV5-1 and TRBJ1-2; 7 bases are a match to TRBD1. J lost 5 bases, V lost 1 base, and 8 bases had no gene match. The CDR3 extends over 15 amino acids. Germline V gives CDR1 SGHRS, CDR2 YFSETQ. CDR3 DNA: TGCGCCAGCAGCTTGTTTCCCGGGACAGCGTATGGCTACACCTTC. It is translated as CASSLFPGTAYGYTF.

The chain uses TRBV11-2 and TRBJ2-7, with 11 bases identical to TRBD1. Germline CDR1 reads SGHAT; CDR2 reads FQNNGV. The trim removed 1 base at V and 4 bases at J, leaving 3 bases unmatched. The CDR3 is 15 amino acids. The CDR3 region is CASSLAGTGGYEQYF. CDR3 nucleotide sequence: TGTGCCAGCAGCTTAGCCGGGACAGGGGGTTACGAGCAGTACTTC. The whole variable domain, filled in from reference TRBV11-2 and TRBJ2-7, reads EAGVAQSPRYKIIEKRQSVAFWCNPISGHATLYWYQQILGQGPKLLIQFQNNGVVDDSQLPKDRFSAERLKGVDSTLKIQPAKLEDSAVYLCASSLAGTGGYEQYFGPGTRLTVT.

The chain combines TRBV28 with TRBJ2-6, with D possibly called TRBD1 or TRBD2 (5 bases each). The CDR3 covers 16 residues. Germline loops: CDR1 MDHEN, CDR2 SYDVKM. Trimming left V 4 bases short and J 0 bases short, with 10 bases between. DNA of the CDR3: TGTGCCAGCAGTTGGCAGGGACCCTCTGGGGCCAACGTCCTGACTTTC. Translated, it gives CASSWQGPSGANVLTF.

The CDR3 loop reads CASSPQGGDEKLFF. The CDR3 DNA reads as TGCGCCAGCAGCCCGCAGGGGGGGGATGAAAAACTGTTTTTT. The chain combines TRBV5-1 with TRBJ1-4; TRBD1 matches 7 bases. The CDR3 consists of 14 residues. The germline V gene encodes CDR1 SGHRS and CDR2 YFSETQ. Trimming cost V 4 bases and J 6 bases; bases outside gene matches: 6.